Below are 10 T cell receptor beta chains sequenced from a single sample in a study of T cells in Graves' hyperthyroidism and ophthalmopathy. RNA transcripts were the template for amplifying TCR beta CDR3 regions. The HTBI primer set was used in a first-round RT-PCR of the TCR CDR3. TCRdb passed the multiplex PCR reads through MiXCR, listing each CDR3 protein once. The sample shows fewer than 900,000 distinct CDR3 sequences, about a sixth of them seen only once. The sample consisted of blood. The receptors stem from a young man with Graves' hyperthyroidism.

A few counts support this clonotype. This rearrangement joins TRBV15 to TRBJ2-2, with D hard to call. Germline loops: CDR1 LNHNV, CDR2 YYDKDF (reference sequence). V lost 5 bases to trimming and J lost 1 base, with 8 bases between them. The CDR3 has 14 amino acids. CDR3: CATSLRQNTGELFF. Here the CDR3 DNA reads TGTGCCACCAGCTTACGACAGAACACCGGGGAGCTGTTTTTT.

This rearrangement joins TRBV3-1 to TRBJ2-1, with 13 nucleotides matching TRBD2. This CDR3 region has 20 residues. The trim removed 4 bases at V and 1 base at J, leaving 13 bases unmatched. In germline, CDR1 is LGHDT, CDR2 YNNKEL (reference sequence). The CDR3 is CASSPRGGTSGDFSYNEQFF. The CDR3 region has the DNA TGTGCCAGCAGCCCCCGAGGGGGGACTAGCGGGGACTTTTCCTACAATGAGCAGTTCTTC.

This clonotype came up a few times. V gene TRBV7-9 combines with J gene TRBJ2-2; D call uncertain. The CDR3 covers 18 residues. Germline V CDR1 and CDR2: SEHNR, FQNEAQ (reference sequence). V lost 5 bases to trimming and J lost 2 bases, with 21 bases between them. The CDR3 nucleotides are TGTGCCAGCAGCCTCCCCCGGCCTCCAGAGCCCAACACCGGGGAGCTGTTTTTT. Protein product: CASSLPRPPEPNTGELFF.

Many counts were recorded for this clonotype. The V and J genes are TRBV19 and TRBJ1-5; D might be TRBD1 (5 bases). CDR1 LNHDA and CDR2 SQIVND come from the germline V gene (reference sequence). The length of the CDR3 is 16 residues. With 2 bases removed from V and 0 bases from J, the gap between germline ends came to 11 bases. The CDR3 DNA reads as TGTGCCAGTAGTATATTGGGACGGGCTAGCAATCAGCCCCAGCATTTT. Translation: CASSILGRASNQPQHF.

The rearrangement uses TRBV28 and TRBJ2-1, with TRBD1 as a possible D gene (7 bases). Judging by the DNA end, TRBJ2-7 fits better; the J call may be wrong. The CDR3 has 12 amino acids. Germline CDR1 MDHEN, CDR2 SYDVKM. The CDR3, as DNA: TGTGCCAGCAATAACCAGGGGGGTGAGCAGTACTTC. Protein product: CASNNQGGEQYF.

This chain joins TRBV28 and TRBJ2-5; 7 bases agree with TRBD2. The CDR3 runs 16 residues. The germline CDR1 and CDR2 sequences are MDHEN and SYDVKM. Trimming cost V 6 bases and J 4 bases; bases outside gene matches: 14. CDR3 in amino acids: CASSPRRAAGRETQYF. Written as DNA, the CDR3 is TGTGCCAGCAGCCCCCGCCGGGCAGCGGGAAGAGAGACCCAGTACTTC.

This clonotype was recorded many times. The chain uses TRBV7-9 and TRBJ2-3; D gene uncertain. Trimming pared 0 bases from V and 6 bases from J, leaving 7 bases between. The CDR3 sequence is 13 residues long. Germline-derived CDR1 and CDR2 are SEHNR and FQNEAQ (reference sequence). The CDR3 DNA reads as TGTGCCAGCAGCTTAGCGTTGCACGATACGCAGTATTTT. It is translated as CASSLALHDTQYF.

The rearrangement joins TRBV20-1 to TRBJ1-6; possibly TRBD1 for D (6 bases). This CDR3 comprises 15 residues. Germline assignment: CDR1 DFQATT and CDR2 SNEGSKA (reference sequence). V was clipped by 6 bases and J by 9 bases, with 21 bases between them. The CDR3 loop reads CSAEELGRGGSPLHF. CDR3 sequence (DNA): TGCAGTGCGGAGGAGTTGGGCAGGGGTGGTTCACCCCTCCACTTT.

This clonotype was seen repeatedly, ten times or more. The chain joins TRBV27 to TRBJ1-2; D call uncertain. The V end lost 5 bases, the J end lost 4 bases, and 23 bases lay between the germline ends. This CDR3 is 17 amino acids long. CDR1 MNHEY and CDR2 SMNVEV come from the germline V gene (reference sequence). The CDR3 protein is CASSPPSSQRTLYGYTF. In DNA form, the CDR3 reads TGTGCCAGCAGTCCGCCGTCGTCACAGCGTACGCTCTATGGCTACACCTTC.

This rearrangement joins TRBV28 to TRBJ2-7, with D hard to call. Between the trimmed V and J ends, which lost 7 bases and 5 bases, there was a span of 18 bases. CDR1 and CDR2 (germline): MDHEN, SYDVKM. This CDR3 has 14 amino acids. CDR3 sequence: CASIDGERIHEQYF. The CDR3 DNA reads as TGTGCCAGCATCGACGGAGAACGGATACACGAGCAGTACTTC.